Below, 27 T cell receptor beta chains from the same sample are listed, as sequenced in a study of PD-1 blockade in classical Hodgkin lymphoma. Every patient was affected by relapse after autologous stem cell transplantation, while exposure to brentuximab vedotin was not uniform. Sequencing was performed with immunoSEQ multiplex PCR; in TCRdb, only in-frame clones are kept and a portion is missing. Of about 41,000 clones listed, approximately 83% are singletons. Material: peripheral blood mononuclear cells (PBMCs), obtained at baseline. The origin of the receptors is a human donor with classical Hodgkin lymphoma.

This sequence joins TRBV4-1 and TRBJ2-1, with TRBD1 matching 9 bases. The CDR3 totals 16 residues. Germline V gives CDR1 MGHRA, CDR2 YSYEKL. The ends lost 3 bases at V and 6 bases at J; junction bases unmatched: 9. DNA of the CDR3: TGCGCCAGCAGCCACCTAAGGACAGGGGCCGGCAATGAGCAGTTCTTC. It encodes CASSHLRTGAGNEQFF.

This clone was seen only once. The rearrangement links TRBV6-5 to TRBJ2-7, with D uncertain. Trimming removed 0 bases at V and 6 bases at J, with 15 bases between. CDR1 MNHEY and CDR2 SVGAGI come from the germline V gene. This CDR3 region has 15 residues. CDR3 sequence reads: CASSYSVGAPGEQYF. CDR3 nucleotides: TGTGCCAGCAGTTACTCGGTCGGAGCCCCCGGCGAGCAGTACTTC.

As concerns this clone: Different DNA sequences within this sample yield the same CDR3. The rearrangement links TRBV29-1 to TRBJ2-3; 12 bases match TRBD2. V trimming: 4 bases; J trimming: 2 bases; junction bases outside the gene matches: 4. Germline lookup yields CDR1 SQVTM and CDR2 ANQGSEA. The length of the CDR3 is 15 residues. This CDR3 is CSVGTSGVSTDTQYF. The CDR3 nucleotides read TGCAGCGTTGGGACTAGCGGGGTTTCCACAGATACGCAGTATTTT.

This clone has only one observation. Just one base apart from a much larger clone, this may be a read error. This same CDR3 is encoded by further DNA sequences in the sample. V usage is TRBV7-9 and J usage is TRBJ2-7; possible D gene TRBD1, 5 bases. V dropped 2 bases and J dropped 1 base, with 6 bases sitting between them. The germline CDR1 and CDR2 sequences are SEHNR and FQNEAQ (reference sequence). This CDR3 region has 13 residues. CDR3 loop: CASSLRQSYEQYF. The CDR3 DNA reads TGTGCCAGCAGCTTACGACAGTCCTACGAGCAGTACTTC. Looking up the rest from reference TRBV7-9 and TRBJ2-7 gives the full variable domain: DTGVSQNPRHKITKRGQNVTFRCDPISEHNRLYWYRQTLGQGPEFLTYFQNEAQLEKSRLLSDRFSAERPKGSFSTLEIQRTEQGDSAMYLCASSLRQSYEQYFGPGTRLTVT.

The CDR3 nucleotides are TGTGCCAGCAGCTTAGAGCGGAGCTCCTACAATGAGCAGTTCTTC. Amino acids: CASSLERSSYNEQFF. The chain links TRBV7-2 to TRBJ2-1; possible D gene TRBD2, 5 bases. Germline V lookup: CDR1 SGHTA, CDR2 FQGNSA. The CDR3 length is 15 residues. V dropped 1 base and J dropped 0 bases, with 7 bases sitting between them.

The genes are TRBV7-9 and TRBJ2-7, with D unclear. Trimming pared 0 bases from V and 3 bases from J, leaving 3 bases between. This CDR3 spans 12 amino acids. Germline-derived CDR1 and CDR2 are SEHNR and FQNEAQ (reference sequence). The CDR3 DNA is TGTGCCAGCAGCTTAGCGGTCTACGAGCAGTACTTC. This translates into CASSLAVYEQYF. The variable domain in full, completed from reference TRBV7-9 and TRBJ2-7, reads DTGVSQNPRHKITKRGQNVTFRCDPISEHNRLYWYRQTLGQGPEFLTYFQNEAQLEKSRLLSDRFSAERPKGSFSTLEIQRTEQGDSAMYLCASSLAVYEQYFGPGTRLTVT.

V and J are TRBV11-3 and TRBJ2-3; TRBD1 matches 10 bases. Germline V gene lookup returns CDR1 SGHNT and CDR2 YENEEA. The CDR3 consists of 16 residues. The junction had 7 bases not matched to a gene; V was cut back by 5 bases and J by 2 bases. CDR3 nucleotide sequence: TGTGCCAGCAGCCCCGGGACAGGGGTATCCACAGATACGCAGTATTTT. Its protein is CASSPGTGVSTDTQYF.

V and J are TRBV19 and TRBJ1-1, with unresolved D. The length of the CDR3 is 15 residues. Trimming took off 3 bases at V and 6 bases at J, with 17 bases between the two ends. Germline CDR1 LNHDA, CDR2 SQIVND (reference sequence). CDR3 sequence: CASSIQLSYSPEAFF. Written as DNA, the CDR3 is TGTGCCAGTAGTATTCAACTTTCCTATTCCCCTGAAGCTTTCTTT.

V and J are TRBV27 and TRBJ2-7; a possible D gene is TRBD1 (6 bases). CDR1 and CDR2 (germline): MNHEY, SMNVEV (reference sequence). The CDR3 extends over 14 amino acids. The ends were cut back, 2 bases at V and 5 bases at J, with 13 bases in the middle. CDR3 nucleotides: TGTGCCAGCAGTTTAGCCAGGGGCAGACACGAGCAGTACTTC. Amino acids: CASSLARGRHEQYF.

This clone was counted a single time. The chain joins TRBV5-6 to TRBJ1-4; D not resolved. V lost 2 bases and J 4 bases, leaving 9 bases between the germline ends. This CDR3 comprises 14 residues. The germline CDR1 and CDR2 sequences are SGHDT and YYEEEE. In DNA, the CDR3 is TGTGCCAGCAGCTTCTCGGGGAATAATGAAAAACTGTTTTTT. Its translation: CASSFSGNNEKLFF. The full variable domain, completed using reference TRBV5-6 and TRBJ1-4, is DAGVTQSPTHLIKTRGQQVTLRCSPKSGHDTVSWYQQALGQGPQFIFQYYEEEERQRGNFPDRFSGHQFPNYSSELNVNALLLGDSALYLCASSFSGNNEKLFFGSGTQLSVL.

This clone has more than one count but fewer than ten. The chain is built from TRBV2 and TRBJ2-2; 10 nucleotides line up with TRBD2. This CDR3 region has 16 residues. Germline loops: CDR1 SNHLY, CDR2 FYNNEI. J was trimmed by 1 base and V by 8 bases; bases with no gene match: 7. CDR3 bases: TGTGCCAGCGGGAGGTTAGCGGGAGGGAACACCGGGGAGCTGTTTTTT. Its protein is CASGRLAGGNTGELFF.

The chain employs TRBV28 and TRBJ2-2; unclear D gene. Germline V gene data show CDR1 as MDHEN and CDR2 as SYDVKM. V gave up 5 bases and J gave up 0 bases, with 10 bases separating them. The CDR3 totals 15 residues. CDR3 region: CASSLGTANTGELFF. Here the CDR3 DNA reads TGTGCCAGCAGTCTTGGCACCGCGAACACCGGGGAGCTGTTTTTT.

The J gene is TRBJ1-4, the V gene TRBV18; D remains unclear. Trimming shortened V by 4 bases and J by 8 bases, and 14 bases separated the two germline ends. The CDR3 totals 14 residues. Germline-derived CDR1 and CDR2 are KGHSH and LQKENI. CDR3 region: CASSHWQYREKLFF. CDR3 DNA sequence: TGTGCCAGCTCACATTGGCAGTATCGGGAAAAACTGTTTTTT.

The gene calls are TRBV19 and TRBJ1-5, with TRBD1 matching 8 bases. The germline CDR1 and CDR2 sequences are LNHDA and SQIVND (reference sequence). The CDR3 runs 15 residues. V shed 3 bases, J shed 7 bases, and the junction held 8 bases outside the gene matches. This CDR3 is CASSMDRVIWQPQHF. The CDR3 DNA follows: TGTGCCAGTAGTATGGACAGGGTGATTTGGCAGCCCCAGCATTTT. Full variable domain (remainder filled in from reference TRBV19 and TRBJ1-5): DGGITQSPKYLFRKEGQNVTLSCEQNLNHDAMYWYRQDPGQGLRLIYYSQIVNDFQKGDIAEGYSVSREKKESFPLTVTSAQKNPTAFYLCASSMDRVIWQPQHFGDGTRLSIL.

V and J are TRBV15 and TRBJ2-7; no clear D gene. This CDR3 is built from 16 residues. The V end lost 0 bases, the J end lost 2 bases, and 14 bases lay between the germline ends. Germline V gene lookup returns CDR1 LNHNV and CDR2 YYDKDF (reference sequence). Here the CDR3 reads CATSRDLVERTYEQYF. CDR3 coding DNA: TGTGCCACCAGCAGAGATTTGGTGGAAAGAACCTACGAGCAGTACTTC.

The chain employs TRBV6-6 and TRBJ1-5; possible D gene TRBD1, 5 bases. Germline assignment: CDR1 MNHNY and CDR2 SVGAGI (reference sequence). Trimming removed 5 bases at V and 5 bases at J, with 13 bases between. This CDR3 has 14 residues. The CDR3 sequence is CASSDSLFDQPQHF. The CDR3 region has the DNA TGTGCCAGCAGTGACAGTTTGTTCGATCAGCCCCAGCATTTT.

This chain connects TRBV19 to TRBJ2-4; TRBD1 aligns across 7 bases. The CDR3 has 13 amino acids. The V gene's germline CDR1 is LNHDA and CDR2 SQIVND (reference sequence). After removal of 8 bases from V and 7 bases from J, the junction contained 8 bases not matched to a gene. The CDR3 region has the DNA TGTGCCAGTCAACAGGGGTTAAGGAACATTCAGTACTTC. Residues: CASQQGLRNIQYF. Based on the CDR3 plus reference TRBV19 and TRBJ2-4, the full variable domain is DGGITQSPKYLFRKEGQNVTLSCEQNLNHDAMYWYRQDPGQGLRLIYYSQIVNDFQKGDIAEGYSVSREKKESFPLTVTSAQKNPTAFYLCASQQGLRNIQYFGAGTRLSVL.

The J gene is TRBJ1-3, the V gene TRBV21-1; no check of the table's D call, TRBD1, against the DNA was made. TRBV21-1 is an annotated pseudogene. The CDR3 totals 17 residues. The CDR3 DNA is TGTGCCAGCAGCATTAGATTACAGGAGAGCTCTGGAAACACCATATATTTT. It translates to CASSIRLQESSGNTIYF.

This clone was seen only a few times. The chain joins TRBV9 to TRBJ2-1; no clear D gene. V was shortened by 0 bases and J by 10 bases, with 11 bases between the two germline ends. The CDR3 contains 13 residues. The V gene's germline CDR1 is SGDLS and CDR2 YYNGEE. The DNA of the CDR3 is TGTGCCAGCAGCGTAGAGAGGTCCGGGGAGCAGTTCTTC. It yields the protein CASSVERSGEQFF.

This clone was detected only once. The V and J genes are TRBV2 and TRBJ2-7, with 7 bases matching TRBD1. Germline V gives CDR1 SNHLY, CDR2 FYNNEI. This CDR3 has 13 amino acids. V shed 4 bases and J 3 bases; nucleotides not matched to a gene: 3. The CDR3 DNA reads TGTGCCAGCAGTGTTGGGACAGTCTACGAGCAGTACTTC. Amino acid sequence: CASSVGTVYEQYF.

The genes are TRBV28 and TRBJ2-3; 9 nucleotides agree with TRBD2. There are 15 residues in the CDR3. Germline assignment: CDR1 MDHEN and CDR2 SYDVKM. With V trimmed by 5 bases and J by 0 bases, 3 bases remained unmatched. The CDR3 bases are TGTGCCAGCAGTGTTAGCGGGAGTAGCACAGATACGCAGTATTTT. Protein: CASSVSGSSTDTQYF.

The chain carries TRBV6-5 and TRBJ2-7; D is possibly TRBD2 (6 bases). V lost 0 bases to trimming and J lost 0 bases, with 12 bases between them. The germline gives CDR1 MNHEY, CDR2 SVGAGI. The CDR3 consists of 16 residues. CDR3 protein: CASSYSGGQPSYEQYF. For the CDR3, the DNA is TGTGCCAGCAGTTACTCGGGAGGTCAACCCTCCTACGAGCAGTACTTC.

The V gene is TRBV7-3, the J gene TRBJ2-2, with 7 bases matching TRBD1. Germline CDR1 SGHTA, CDR2 FQGTGA. The junction had 5 bases not matched to a gene; V was cut back by 5 bases and J by 5 bases. The CDR3 sequence is 14 residues long. The CDR3 bases are TGTGCCAGCAGCCTCAAGACAGGGACCGGGGAGCTGTTTTTT. Translating it yields CASSLKTGTGELFF.

This clone has a single count. V gene TRBV19 combines with J gene TRBJ1-2, with TRBD1 identical over 7 bases. Germline CDR1 reads LNHDA; CDR2 reads SQIVND (reference sequence). The junction had 11 bases not matched to a gene; V was cut back by 6 bases and J by 4 bases. This CDR3 has 15 amino acids. The DNA for the CDR3 is TGTGCCAGTAGGACCTCTTCAGGGGGGGTCTATGGCTACACCTTC. It translates to CASRTSSGGVYGYTF. Together with reference TRBV19 and TRBJ1-2, the CDR3 gives the full variable domain: DGGITQSPKYLFRKEGQNVTLSCEQNLNHDAMYWYRQDPGQGLRLIYYSQIVNDFQKGDIAEGYSVSREKKESFPLTVTSAQKNPTAFYLCASRTSSGGVYGYTFGSGTRLTVV.

V usage is TRBV6-5 and J usage is TRBJ1-1; D uncertain. The CDR3 has 12 residues. CDR1 and CDR2 (germline): MNHEY, SVGAGI. Trimming pared 2 bases from V and 9 bases from J, leaving 10 bases between. This chain's CDR3 is CASSYPQEKAFF. DNA of the CDR3: TGTGCCAGCAGTTACCCCCAGGAGAAAGCTTTCTTT.

V and J are TRBV29-1 and TRBJ2-1; 16 nucleotides agree with TRBD2. The V gene's germline CDR1 is SQVTM and CDR2 ANQGSEA. The CDR3 has 18 residues. J was trimmed by 8 bases and V by 3 bases; bases with no gene match: 13. In DNA form, the CDR3 reads TGCAGCGTTGAGGGACTAGCGGGAGGGGGTGGCTTTCAATATGAGCAGTTCTTC. The encoded protein is CSVEGLAGGGGFQYEQFF.

The V call is TRBV4-2, the J call TRBJ1-2; maybe TRBD1 (6 bases). CDR1 is LGHNA, CDR2 YNFKEQ, per germline. The CDR3 spans 16 residues. Trimming took 3 bases from V and 8 from J, leaving 22 bases between them. The CDR3 nucleotides are TGTGCCAGCAGCCAGGAGGAAACAGGGCTTCGCCACGGCTACACCTTC. Translating it yields CASSQEETGLRHGYTF.